Listed here are 6 T cell receptor beta chains from one sample, sequenced in a study of T-cell reconstitution after alpha-beta-depleted transplantation in children. The library targeted TCRbeta and was prepared with unique molecular identifiers. TCRdb reprocessed the PCR reads with MiXCR, giving one entry per CDR3 protein. The sample comprises under 100,000 distinct CDR3 sequences, roughly 15% of which are singletons, and roughly 21% rests with the top ten. This specimen consisted of PBMCs, mostly from graft donor cells, obtained 180 days after TCRalphabeta/CD19-depleted stem cell transplant. Every receptor here comes from a male patient aged 2-10 years who had a stem cell transplant for acute lymphoblastic leukemia, so the T cells may come from the graft donor.

This clonotype has a handful of counts. This sequence joins TRBV7-6 and TRBJ2-2, with a tentative D call TRBD2 (6 bases). Germline CDR1 and CDR2: SGHVS and FNYEAQ. CDR3 length equals 15 residues. The V end lost 5 bases, the J end lost 7 bases, and 17 bases lay between the germline ends. CDR3 region: CASSPKGSRGGELFF. The DNA for the CDR3 is TGTGCCAGCAGCCCAAAAGGTTCGCGGGGCGGGGAGCTGTTTTTT. Complete variable domain (other parts from reference TRBV7-6 and TRBJ2-2): GAGVSQSPRYKVTKRGQDVALRCDPISGHVSLYWYRQALGQGPEFLTYFNYEAQQDKSGLPNDRFSAERPEGSISTLTIQRTEQRDSAMYRCASSPKGSRGGELFFGEGSRLTVL.

The V and J genes are TRBV2 and TRBJ2-7; possible D gene TRBD1, 5 bases. The CDR3 totals 12 residues. From germline, CDR1 is SNHLY and CDR2 FYNNEI. V was pared by 2 bases and J by 6 bases, with 8 bases between. CDR3 amino acids: CASSEQGPEQYF. CDR3 DNA sequence: TGTGCCAGCAGTGAACAGGGCCCCGAGCAGTACTTC.

This clonotype was counted between two and nine times. V usage is TRBV7-9 and J usage is TRBJ1-2; D might be TRBD1 (6 bases). Germline values: CDR1 SEHNR, CDR2 FQNEAQ (reference sequence). The CDR3 sequence is 15 residues long. V was clipped by 2 bases and J by 6 bases, with 16 bases between them. The CDR3 protein is CASSLFLVAGDGYTF. The CDR3 DNA reads TGTGCCAGCAGCTTATTCCTCGTGGCAGGGGATGGCTACACCTTC.

This clonotype was observed a handful of times. The chain combines TRBV21-1 with TRBJ1-1. TRBV21-1 constitutes a pseudogene. The CDR3 runs 16 residues. Here the CDR3 DNA reads TGTGCCAGCAGCAAAGAGGCAGGTGATATGAACACTGAAGCTTTCTTT. As protein: CASSKEAGDMNTEAFF.

The chain combines TRBV4-3 with TRBJ2-3; TRBD1 aligns across 10 bases. V shed 6 bases, J shed 1 base, and the junction held 7 bases outside the gene matches. Germline V gene sequence: CDR1 LGHNA, CDR2 YSLEER. CDR3 size: 16 residues. CDR3 DNA sequence: TGCGCCAGCAGTCGAATAGGGACAGGGGGCACAGATACGCAGTATTTT. It yields the protein CASSRIGTGGTDTQYF.

The gene calls are TRBV12-5 and TRBJ1-2; 10 bases align to TRBD1. Germline V lookup: CDR1 LGHNT, CDR2 FRNRAP. V lost 2 bases, J lost 3 bases, and 6 bases stayed unmatched. This CDR3 is 16 amino acids long. CDR3 sequence: CASGLLGQGRYYGYTF. The CDR3, as DNA: TGTGCTAGTGGTTTGTTGGGACAGGGGCGATACTATGGCTACACCTTC.